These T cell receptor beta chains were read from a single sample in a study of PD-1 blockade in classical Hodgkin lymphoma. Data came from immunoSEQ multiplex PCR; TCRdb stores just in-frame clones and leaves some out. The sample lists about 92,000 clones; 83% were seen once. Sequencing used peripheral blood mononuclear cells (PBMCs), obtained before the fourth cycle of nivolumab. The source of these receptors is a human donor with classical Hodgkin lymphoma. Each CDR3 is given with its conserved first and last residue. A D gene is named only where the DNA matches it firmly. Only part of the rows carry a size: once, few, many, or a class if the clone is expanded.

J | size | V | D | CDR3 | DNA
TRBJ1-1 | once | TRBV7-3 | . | CASSLGWGTEAFF | TGTGCCAGCAGCTTAGGTTGGGGCACTGAAGCTTTCTTT
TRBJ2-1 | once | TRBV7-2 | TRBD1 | CASSSTGGSSYNEQFF | TGTGCCAGCAGCTCCACAGGGGGGAGCTCCTACAATGAGCAGTTCTTC
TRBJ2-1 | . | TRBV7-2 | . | CASSFLGQSDEQFF | TGTGCCAGCAGCTTCCTCGGACAATCCGATGAGCAGTTCTTC
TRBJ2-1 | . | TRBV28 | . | CASSFSGGNEQFF | TGTGCCAGCAGTTTTTCCGGGGGCAATGAGCAGTTCTTC
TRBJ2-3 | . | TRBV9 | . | CASSPVGGLTDTQYF | TGTGCCAGCAGCCCGGTGGGGGGCCTCACGGATACGCAGTATTTT
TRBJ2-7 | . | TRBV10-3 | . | CAISPEPYEQYF | TGTGCCATCAGCCCGGAACCCTACGAGCAGTACTTC
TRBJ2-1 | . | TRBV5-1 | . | CASSFDTPSSYNEQFF | TGCGCCAGCAGCTTTGACACGCCAAGCTCCTACAATGAGCAGTTCTTC
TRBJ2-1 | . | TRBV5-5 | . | CASNKGYEQFF | TGTGCCAGCAACAAAGGGTATGAGCAGTTCTTC
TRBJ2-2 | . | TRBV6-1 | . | CASLGPNTGELFF | TGTGCCAGCCTCGGTCCGAACACCGGGGAGCTGTTTTTT
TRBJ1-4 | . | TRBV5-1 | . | CASSFSGNDATNEKLFF | TGCGCCAGCAGCTTTAGCGGGAACGATGCAACTAATGAAAAACTGTTTTTT
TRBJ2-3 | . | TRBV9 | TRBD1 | CASSVGQGLGDTQYF | TGTGCCAGCAGCGTAGGACAGGGTTTAGGAGATACGCAGTATTTT
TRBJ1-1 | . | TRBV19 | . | CASLRRQQGAEAFF | TGTGCCAGCCTTCGTCGCCAACAGGGCGCTGAAGCTTTCTTT
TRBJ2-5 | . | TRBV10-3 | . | CAISESLPETQYF | TGTGCCATCAGTGAGTCTCTCCCAGAGACCCAGTACTTC
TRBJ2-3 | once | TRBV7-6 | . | CASSSLANTDTQYF | TGTGCCAGCAGCTCATTAGCGAACACAGATACGCAGTATTTT
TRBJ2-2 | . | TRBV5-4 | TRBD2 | CASSSTQSVAGGELFF | TGTGCCAGCAGCTCGACACAGTCGGTAGCGGGAGGGGAGCTGTTTTTT
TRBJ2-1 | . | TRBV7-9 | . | CASSGGAPTYNEQFF | TGTGCCAGCAGTGGAGGGGCCCCCACCTACAATGAGCAGTTCTTC
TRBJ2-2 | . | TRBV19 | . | CASKSSLLGTGELFF | TGTGCCAGTAAGAGCTCACTTTTGGGCACCGGGGAGCTGTTTTTT
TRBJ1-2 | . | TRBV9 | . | CASSDRDSNYGYTF | TGTGCCAGCAGCGATCGGGACTCTAACTATGGCTACACCTTC
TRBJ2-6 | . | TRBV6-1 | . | CASSEIGGRGTGANVLTF | TGTGCCAGCAGTGAAATCGGGGGGCGCGGAACTGGGGCCAACGTCCTGACTTTC
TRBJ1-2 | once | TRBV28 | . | CASSLIGASRTNYGYTF | TGTGCCAGCAGTTTGATTGGGGCCAGCAGGACTAACTATGGCTACACCTTC
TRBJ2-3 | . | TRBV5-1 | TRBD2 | CASSLVAGSTDTQYF | TGCGCCAGCAGCTTGGTAGCGGGAAGCACAGATACGCAGTATTTT
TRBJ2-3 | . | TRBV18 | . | CASSPASLSDTQYF | TGTGCCAGCTCCCCAGCGAGCTTATCAGATACGCAGTATTTT
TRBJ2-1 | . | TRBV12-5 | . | CASGPDGYEQFF | TGTGCTAGTGGCCCCGATGGGTATGAGCAGTTCTTC
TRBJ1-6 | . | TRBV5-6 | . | CASSLAGWTNNSPLHF | TGTGCCAGCAGCTTGGCCGGTTGGACGAATAATTCACCCCTCCACTTT
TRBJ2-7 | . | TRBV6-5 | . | CASSPRQAVSYEQYF | TGTGCCAGCAGCCCCCGACAGGCCGTCTCCTACGAGCAGTACTTC
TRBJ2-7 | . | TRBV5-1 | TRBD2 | CASSLAGGPAEQYF | TGCGCCAGCAGCTTGGCGGGAGGGCCTGCCGAGCAGTACTTC
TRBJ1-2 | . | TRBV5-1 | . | CASSSNRDGYTF | TGCGCCAGCAGCTCAAACAGGGATGGCTACACCTTC
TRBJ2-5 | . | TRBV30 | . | CAWSALDHGAQYF | TGTGCCTGGAGTGCCTTGGACCACGGAGCCCAGTACTTC
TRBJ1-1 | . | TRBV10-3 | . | CAIRTQPGMNTEAFF | TGTGCCATCAGAACCCAGCCGGGGATGAACACTGAAGCTTTCTTT
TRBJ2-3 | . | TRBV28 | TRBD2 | CASSFPAGGFTDTQYF | TGTGCCAGCAGTTTTCCCGCGGGAGGGTTTACGGATACGCAGTATTTT
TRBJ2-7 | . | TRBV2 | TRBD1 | CASSPDRAYEQYF | TGTGCCAGCAGCCCAGACAGGGCCTACGAGCAGTACTTC
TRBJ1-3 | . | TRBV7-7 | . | CASSLGLGNTIYF | TGTGCCAGCAGCTTAGGACTCGGAAACACCATATATTTT
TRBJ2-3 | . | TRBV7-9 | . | CASSHAGRGNTDTQYF | TGTGCCAGCAGCCACGCCGGCCGGGGAAACACAGATACGCAGTATTTT
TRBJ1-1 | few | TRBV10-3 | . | CAISESTVTEAFF | TGTGCCATCAGTGAGTCAACAGTAACTGAAGCTTTCTTT
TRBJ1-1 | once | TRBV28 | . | CASSLYQLNTEAFF | TGTGCCAGCAGTTTATATCAGCTGAACACTGAAGCTTTCTTT
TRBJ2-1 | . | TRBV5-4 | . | CASSVGGGFYNEQFF | TGTGCCAGCAGCGTGGGCGGAGGCTTCTACAATGAGCAGTTCTTC
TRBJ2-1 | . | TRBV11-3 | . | CASSHLRLGNEQFF | TGTGCCAGCAGCCACCTCCGCCTGGGAAATGAGCAGTTCTTC
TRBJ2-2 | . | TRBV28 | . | CASSLNTGELFF | TGTGCCAGCAGTTTGAACACCGGGGAGCTGTTTTTT
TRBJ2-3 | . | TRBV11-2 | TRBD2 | CASSSRLAGVLTDTQYF | TGTGCCAGCAGCTCCCGACTAGCGGGAGTTTTAACAGATACGCAGTATTTT
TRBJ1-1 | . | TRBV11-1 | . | CASSYPRHSMGNTEAFF | TGTGCCAGCAGCTACCCCCGACACTCAATGGGGAACACTGAAGCTTTCTTT
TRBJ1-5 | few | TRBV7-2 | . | CASSLQGWGQPQHF | TGTGCCAGCAGCTTACAGGGATGGGGGCAGCCCCAGCATTTT
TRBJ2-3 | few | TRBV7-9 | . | CASSLGDTGNLDTQYF | TGTGCCAGCAGCTTAGGGGACACAGGCAATTTGGATACGCAGTATTTT
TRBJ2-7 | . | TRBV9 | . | CASSVGGPDYEQYF | TGTGCCAGCAGCGTAGGCGGCCCGGACTACGAGCAGTACTTC
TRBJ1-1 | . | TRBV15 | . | CATSFRGANTEAFF | TGTGCCACCAGCTTTCGGGGGGCGAACACTGAAGCTTTCTTT
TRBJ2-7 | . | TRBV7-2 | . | CASSLVWGGQNEQYF | TGTGCCAGCAGCTTAGTTTGGGGGGGGCAGAACGAGCAGTACTTC
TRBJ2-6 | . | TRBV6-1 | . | CASSGPESLSGANVLTF | TGTGCCAGCAGTGGGCCGGAGTCCCTCTCTGGGGCCAACGTCCTGACTTTC
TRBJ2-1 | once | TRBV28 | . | CASSFKGDYNEQFF | TGTGCCAGCAGTTTTAAAGGGGACTACAATGAGCAGTTCTTC
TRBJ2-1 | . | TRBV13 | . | CASSVSGEQFF | TGTGCCAGCAGCGTTAGCGGAGAGCAGTTCTTC
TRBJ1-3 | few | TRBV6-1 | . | CASSEGLGNTIYF | TGTGCCAGCAGTGAAGGTCTGGGAAACACCATATATTTT
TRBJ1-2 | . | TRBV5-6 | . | CASSLDPRDLYHTF | TGTGCCAGCAGCTTGGACCCCCGGGACCTTTACCACACCTTC
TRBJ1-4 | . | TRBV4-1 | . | CASSPSIWVEKLFF | TGCGCCAGCAGCCCCTCGATTTGGGTTGAAAAACTGTTTTTT
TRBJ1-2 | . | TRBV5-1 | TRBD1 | CASTARDRGLINYGYTF | TGCGCCAGCACCGCCCGGGACAGGGGGCTTATAAACTATGGCTACACCTTC
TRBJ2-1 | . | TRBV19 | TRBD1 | CASSGTVGNEQFF | TGTGCCAGTAGTGGGACAGTGGGCAATGAGCAGTTCTTC
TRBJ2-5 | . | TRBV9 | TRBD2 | CASSFGAGEETQYF | TGTGCCAGCAGCTTCGGAGCGGGGGAGGAGACCCAGTACTTC
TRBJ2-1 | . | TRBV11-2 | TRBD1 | CASSLGAGGNNEQFF | TGTGCCAGCAGCTTAGGTGCAGGGGGTAACAATGAGCAGTTCTTC